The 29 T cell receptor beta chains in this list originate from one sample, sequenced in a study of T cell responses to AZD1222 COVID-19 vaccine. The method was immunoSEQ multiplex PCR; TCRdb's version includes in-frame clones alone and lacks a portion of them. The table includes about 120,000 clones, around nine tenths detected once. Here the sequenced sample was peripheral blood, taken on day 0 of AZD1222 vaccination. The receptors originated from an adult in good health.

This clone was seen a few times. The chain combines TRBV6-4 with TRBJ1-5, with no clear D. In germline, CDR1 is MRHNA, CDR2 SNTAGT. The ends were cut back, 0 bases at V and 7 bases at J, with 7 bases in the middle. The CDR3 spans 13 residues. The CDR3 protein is CASSDSPEQPQHF. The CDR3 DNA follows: TGTGCCAGCAGTGACTCTCCAGAACAGCCCCAGCATTTT.

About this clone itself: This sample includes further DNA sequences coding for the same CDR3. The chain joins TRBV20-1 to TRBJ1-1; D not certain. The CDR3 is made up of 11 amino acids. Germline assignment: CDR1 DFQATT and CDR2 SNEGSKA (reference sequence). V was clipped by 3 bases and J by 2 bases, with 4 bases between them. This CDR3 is CSARGNTEAFF. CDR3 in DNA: TGCAGTGCTAGGGGTAACACTGAAGCTTTCTTT.

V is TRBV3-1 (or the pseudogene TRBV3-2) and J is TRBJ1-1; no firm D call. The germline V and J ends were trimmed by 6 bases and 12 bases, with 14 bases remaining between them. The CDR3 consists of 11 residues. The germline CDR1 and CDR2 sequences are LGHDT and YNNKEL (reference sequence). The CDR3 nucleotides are TGTGCCAGCAGGGGGTCCGTGGGGACTTTCTTT. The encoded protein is CASRGSVGTFF.

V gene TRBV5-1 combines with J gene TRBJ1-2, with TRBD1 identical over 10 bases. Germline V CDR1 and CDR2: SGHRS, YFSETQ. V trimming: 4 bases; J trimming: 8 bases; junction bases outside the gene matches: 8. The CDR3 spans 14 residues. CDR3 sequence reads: CASSPLTGGAGYTF. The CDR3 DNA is TGCGCCAGCAGCCCGCTGACAGGGGGCGCCGGCTACACCTTC.

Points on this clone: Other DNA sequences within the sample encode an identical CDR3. The CDR3: CASRQGFGNTIYF. For the CDR3, the DNA is TGTGCCAGCAGACAGGGTTTTGGAAACACCATATATTTT. The chain couples TRBV6-5 to TRBJ1-3; a weak D match, TRBD1 (6 bases). Between the trimmed V and J ends, which lost 6 bases and 3 bases, there was a span of 9 bases. The CDR3 extends over 13 amino acids. Germline V gene sequence: CDR1 MNHEY, CDR2 SVGAGI.

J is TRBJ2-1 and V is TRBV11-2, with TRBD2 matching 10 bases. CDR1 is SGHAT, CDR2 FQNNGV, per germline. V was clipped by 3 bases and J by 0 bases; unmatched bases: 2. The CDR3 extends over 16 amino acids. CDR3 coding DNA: TGTGCCAGCAGCTTGCCTAGCGGGAGCTCCTACAATGAGCAGTTCTTC. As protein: CASSLPSGSSYNEQFF.

The CDR3 here is CARSLQGRAYEQYF. For the CDR3, the DNA is TGTGCCAGAAGCCTCCAGGGGAGGGCCTACGAGCAGTACTTC. The chain joins TRBV5-3 to TRBJ2-7; maybe TRBD2 (7 bases). TRBV5-3 is filed as an ORF, its function uncertain. The CDR3 contains 14 residues. The V and J ends lost 4 bases and 2 bases respectively, with 13 bases between them.

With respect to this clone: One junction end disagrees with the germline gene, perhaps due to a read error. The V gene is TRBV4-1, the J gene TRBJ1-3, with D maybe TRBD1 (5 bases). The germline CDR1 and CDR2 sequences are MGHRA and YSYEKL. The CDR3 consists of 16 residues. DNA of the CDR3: TGCGCCAGTAGCCCGGCCTGGGGCTCTCCTGGAAACACCATATATTTT. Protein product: CASSPAWGSPGNTIYF.

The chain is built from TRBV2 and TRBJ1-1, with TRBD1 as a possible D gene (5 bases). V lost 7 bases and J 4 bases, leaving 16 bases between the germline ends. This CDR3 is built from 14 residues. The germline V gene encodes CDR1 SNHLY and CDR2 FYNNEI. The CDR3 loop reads CASTLQGPSTEAFF. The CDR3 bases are TGTGCCAGCACTCTTCAGGGCCCTAGCACTGAAGCTTTCTTT.

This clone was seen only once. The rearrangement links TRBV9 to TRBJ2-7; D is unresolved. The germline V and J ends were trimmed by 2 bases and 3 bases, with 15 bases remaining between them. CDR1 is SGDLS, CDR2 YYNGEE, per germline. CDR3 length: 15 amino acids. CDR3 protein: CASSVAGASIYEQYF. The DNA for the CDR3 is TGTGCCAGCAGCGTGGCAGGTGCTTCGATCTACGAGCAGTACTTC.

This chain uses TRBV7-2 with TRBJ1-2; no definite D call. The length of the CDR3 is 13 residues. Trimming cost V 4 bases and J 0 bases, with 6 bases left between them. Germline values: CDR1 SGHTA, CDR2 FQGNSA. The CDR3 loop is CASSSIANYGYTF. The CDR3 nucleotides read TGTGCCAGCAGCTCAATAGCTAACTATGGCTACACCTTC.

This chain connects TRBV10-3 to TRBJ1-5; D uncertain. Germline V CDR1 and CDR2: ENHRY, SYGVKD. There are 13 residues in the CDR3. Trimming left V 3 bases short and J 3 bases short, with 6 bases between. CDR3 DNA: TGTGCCATCAGTGACCGAAACAATCAGCCCCAGCATTTT. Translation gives CAISDRNNQPQHF.

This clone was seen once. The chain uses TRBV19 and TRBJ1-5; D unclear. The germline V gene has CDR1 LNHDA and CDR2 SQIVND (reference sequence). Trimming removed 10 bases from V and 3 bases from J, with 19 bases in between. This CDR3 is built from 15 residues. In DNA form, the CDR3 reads TGTGCCACAACCCCGGGCCAAGGACCCAATCAGCCCCAGCATTTT. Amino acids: CATTPGQGPNQPQHF.

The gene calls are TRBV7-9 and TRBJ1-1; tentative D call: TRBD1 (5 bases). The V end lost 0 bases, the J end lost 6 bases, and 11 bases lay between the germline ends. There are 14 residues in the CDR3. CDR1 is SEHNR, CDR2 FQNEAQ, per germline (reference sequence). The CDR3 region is CASSLAGGNAEAFF. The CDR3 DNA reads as TGTGCCAGCAGCTTAGCCGGGGGTAACGCTGAAGCTTTCTTT.

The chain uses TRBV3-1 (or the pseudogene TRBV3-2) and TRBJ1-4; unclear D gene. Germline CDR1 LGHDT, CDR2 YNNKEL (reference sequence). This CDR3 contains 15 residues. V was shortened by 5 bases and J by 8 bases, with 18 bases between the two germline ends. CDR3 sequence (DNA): TGTGCCAGCAGCGCCCGGACCGGAGGTGGAGAAAAACTGTTTTTT. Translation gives CASSARTGGGEKLFF.

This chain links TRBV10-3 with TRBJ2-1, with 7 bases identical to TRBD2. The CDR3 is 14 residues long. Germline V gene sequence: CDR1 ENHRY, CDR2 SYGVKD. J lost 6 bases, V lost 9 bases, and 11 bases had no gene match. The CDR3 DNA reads TGTGCCATTTGGGGGGGATTCCTCCGCAATGAGCAGTTCTTC. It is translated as CAIWGGFLRNEQFF.

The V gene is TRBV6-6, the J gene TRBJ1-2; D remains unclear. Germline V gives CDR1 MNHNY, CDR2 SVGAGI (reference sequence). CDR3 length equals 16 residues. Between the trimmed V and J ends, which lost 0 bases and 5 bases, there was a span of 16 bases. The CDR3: CASSYSPGPGGYGYTF. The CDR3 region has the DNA TGTGCCAGCAGTTACTCTCCCGGCCCCGGAGGGTATGGCTACACCTTC.

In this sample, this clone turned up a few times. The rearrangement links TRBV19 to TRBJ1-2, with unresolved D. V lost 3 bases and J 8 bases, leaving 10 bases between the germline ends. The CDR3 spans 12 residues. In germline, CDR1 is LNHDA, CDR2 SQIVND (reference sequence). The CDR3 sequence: CASSIGVEGYTF. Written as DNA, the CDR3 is TGTGCCAGTAGTATCGGAGTGGAGGGCTACACCTTC.

CDR3 in amino acids: CASSQVVGTDYGYTF. CDR3 bases: TGTGCCAGCAGCCAAGTGGTGGGGACGGATTATGGCTACACCTTC. This chain joins TRBV14 and TRBJ1-2; the D gene is possibly TRBD1 (5 bases). The germline gives CDR1 SGHDN, CDR2 FVKESK. The length of the CDR3 is 15 residues. V was trimmed by 1 base and J by 5 bases, leaving 14 bases between them.

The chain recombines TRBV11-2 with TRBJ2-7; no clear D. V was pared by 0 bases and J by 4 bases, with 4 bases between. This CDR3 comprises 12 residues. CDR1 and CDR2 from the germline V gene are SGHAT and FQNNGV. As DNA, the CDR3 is TGTGCCAGCAGCTTAGAAGTGTACGAGCAGTACTTC. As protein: CASSLEVYEQYF. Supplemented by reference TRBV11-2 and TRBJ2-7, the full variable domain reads EAGVAQSPRYKIIEKRQSVAFWCNPISGHATLYWYQQILGQGPKLLIQFQNNGVVDDSQLPKDRFSAERLKGVDSTLKIQPAKLEDSAVYLCASSLEVYEQYFGPGTRLTVT.

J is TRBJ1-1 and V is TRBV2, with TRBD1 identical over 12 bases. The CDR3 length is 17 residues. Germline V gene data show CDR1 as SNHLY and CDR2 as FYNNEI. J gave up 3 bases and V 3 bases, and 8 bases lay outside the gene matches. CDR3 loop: CASSDSGQGAWDTEAFF. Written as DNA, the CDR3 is TGTGCCAGCAGTGACTCGGGACAGGGGGCATGGGACACTGAAGCTTTCTTT.

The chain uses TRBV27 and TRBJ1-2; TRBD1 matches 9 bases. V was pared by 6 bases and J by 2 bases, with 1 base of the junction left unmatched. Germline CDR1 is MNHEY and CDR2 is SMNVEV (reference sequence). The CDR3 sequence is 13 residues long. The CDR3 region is CASRGQGNYGYTF. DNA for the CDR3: TGTGCCAGCAGGGGACAGGGCAACTATGGCTACACCTTC.

The chain's CDR3 is CSAEGTKQHF. Written as DNA, the CDR3 is TGCAGTGCTGAGGGGACCAAACAGCATTTT. This chain connects TRBV20-1 to TRBJ1-5, with a possible D match to TRBD1 (5 bases). The CDR3 sequence is 10 residues long. The V end was cut by 5 bases, the J end by 13 bases, with 12 bases between. Germline V CDR1 and CDR2: DFQATT, SNEGSKA (reference sequence).

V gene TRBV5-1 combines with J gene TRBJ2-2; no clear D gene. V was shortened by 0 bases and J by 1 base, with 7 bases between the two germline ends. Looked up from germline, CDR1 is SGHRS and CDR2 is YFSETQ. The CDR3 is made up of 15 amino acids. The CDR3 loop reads CASSLGPQNTGELFF. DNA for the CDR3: TGCGCCAGCAGCTTGGGGCCCCAGAACACCGGGGAGCTGTTTTTT. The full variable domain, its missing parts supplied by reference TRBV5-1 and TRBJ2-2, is KAGVTQTPRYLIKTRGQQVTLSCSPISGHRSVSWYQQTPGQGLQFLFEYFSETQRNKGNFPGRFSGRQFSNSRSEMNVSTLELGDSALYLCASSLGPQNTGELFFGEGSRLTVL.

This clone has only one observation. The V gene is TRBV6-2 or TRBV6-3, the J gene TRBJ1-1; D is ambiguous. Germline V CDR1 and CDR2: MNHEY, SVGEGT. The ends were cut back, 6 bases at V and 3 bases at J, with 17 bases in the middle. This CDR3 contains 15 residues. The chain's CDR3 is CASSHFPVWDTEAFF. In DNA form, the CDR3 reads TGTGCCAGCAGCCACTTCCCTGTCTGGGACACTGAAGCTTTCTTT.

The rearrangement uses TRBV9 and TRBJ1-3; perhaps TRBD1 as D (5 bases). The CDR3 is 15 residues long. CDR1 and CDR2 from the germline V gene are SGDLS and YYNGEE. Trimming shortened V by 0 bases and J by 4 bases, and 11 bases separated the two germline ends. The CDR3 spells CASSVVGGAGNTIYF. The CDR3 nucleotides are TGTGCCAGCAGCGTAGTAGGAGGGGCCGGAAACACCATATATTTT.

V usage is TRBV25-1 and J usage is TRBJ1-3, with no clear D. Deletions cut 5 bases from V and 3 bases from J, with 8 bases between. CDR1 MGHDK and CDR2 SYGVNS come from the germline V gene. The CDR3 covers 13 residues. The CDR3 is CASSFNSGNTIYF. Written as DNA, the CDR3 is TGTGCCAGCAGTTTCAACAGTGGAAACACCATATATTTT.

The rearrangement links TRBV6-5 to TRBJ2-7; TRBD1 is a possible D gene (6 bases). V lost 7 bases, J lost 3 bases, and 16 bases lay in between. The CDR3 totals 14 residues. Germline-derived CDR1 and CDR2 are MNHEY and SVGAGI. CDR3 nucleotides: TGTGCCAGCACAATGGGAAACAGGGTCTACGAGCAGTACTTC. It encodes CASTMGNRVYEQYF.

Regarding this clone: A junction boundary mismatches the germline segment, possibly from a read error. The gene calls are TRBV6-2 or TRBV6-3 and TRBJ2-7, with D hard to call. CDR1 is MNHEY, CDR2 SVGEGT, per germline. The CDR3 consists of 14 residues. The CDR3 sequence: CASSYLGPAYGQYF. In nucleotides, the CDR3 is TGTGCCAGCAGTTACCTGGGTCCCGCTTACGGGCAGTACTTC.